Detailed here is one T cell receptor beta chain. Its antigen is as yet unknown. The Oncomine TCR Beta short-read assay generated sequence data from the DNA of cultured CD4+ T cells. Genomic DNA was extracted from cultured CD4+ T cells. Via MiXCR, TCRdb re-called the PCR reads, giving one row per CDR3 protein. The sample records about 12,000 distinct CDR3 sequences, 36% being singletons. These data originate in a study of vaccination and CD4 T cells after COVID-19. The treatment: roughly 11-day PBMC culture with coronavirus spike peptide pools or control peptides (ViraFEST assay). The CDR3 runs 14 residues. J gave up 6 bases and V 0 bases, and 6 bases lay outside the gene matches. The germline gives CDR1 SGHRS, CDR2 YFSETQ.

The receptor was derived from a human donor with COVID-19. Input material: cultured CD4+ T cells from blood. The chain recombines TRBV5-1 with TRBJ2-7; 7 bases align to TRBD1. CDR3 protein: CASSLASGGIEQYF. CDR3 in DNA: TGCGCCAGCAGCTTGGCTTCAGGGGGTATCGAGCAGTACTTC.